This TCR beta chain was captured by sequencing in a study of spatial heterogeneity in lung cancer. In the study overall: Detection of beta-chain sequences consistently exceeded that of alpha-chain sequences.

Only a few counts were recorded for this clonotype. Unique molecular identifiers tagged every individual TCR cDNA molecule. One entry per CDR3 protein results from TCRdb running MiXCR on the 5' RACE reads. The table lists around 120,000 distinct CDR3 sequences, 12% of them singletons. Time point in this sample: blood at routine non-recurrence follow-up after resection. Unsorted whole RNA of tumor, nontumor lung or frozen PBMC was sequenced. The CDR3 is made up of 15 amino acids. V was cut by 0 bases and J by 3 bases, with 14 bases left in between. Per the germline V gene, CDR1 is DFQATT and CDR2 is SNEGSKA (reference sequence).

The sequencing here drew on PBMCs, taken at follow-up. The TCR comes from a male donor with early-stage non-small cell lung cancer. J is TRBJ1-1 and V is TRBV20-1; tentatively, D is TRBD1 (6 bases). The CDR3 spells CSARDRQGPHTEAFF. The CDR3 DNA is TGCAGTGCTAGAGATCGGCAGGGGCCACACACTGAAGCTTTCTTT.